This T cell receptor (beta chain) appears in the sequencing data of a study of T cell responses to AZD1222 COVID-19 vaccine. Study-wide background: Some second doses came at about 4 weeks and others at about 12 weeks; these were pooled.

This CDR3 spans 14 amino acids. Germline V gene lookup returns CDR1 SGHAT and CDR2 FQNNGV. Germline trimming cut 6 bases from V and 8 bases from J; bases unmatched to any gene: 6. Assay used: immunoSEQ multiplex PCR; TCRdb lists only in-frame clones, some missing. The table includes more than 150,000 clones, about 91% detected once. General observations from the study: Clonal diversity was possibly underestimated, and white British individuals and females predominated among donors. As reported, nearly half of all spike-specific TCRs target variant regions that are unmutated.

Remarks on this clone: As yet, its antigen is unknown.

This clonotype originated in an adult in good health. The sample was peripheral blood, taken on day 0 of AZD1222 vaccination. The V gene is TRBV11-2, the J gene TRBJ2-1, with 11 bases fitting TRBD1. The CDR3 bases are TGTGCCAGCAGGTCTGGGGGACAGGGGGATGAGCAGTTCTTC. Its translation is CASRSGGQGDEQFF.